Presented here are 28 T cell receptor beta chains from one specimen sequenced in a study of cytomegalovirus exposure and HLA in healthy donors (dated by TCRdb to the late 2010s). To prepare the library, the immunoSEQ multiplex PCR assay was applied. TCRdb provides this immuneACCESS table in a form limited to in-frame rearrangements. Some clones are lacking; in checked studies, under half of them reflect an unresolved V gene, and why the rest are absent is not known. Across this sample there are about 350,000 clones, with 87% seen only once. Together, the top ten hold more than 0.9% of the sample. Sequencing was performed on PBMCs. The origin of the receptors is a woman aged 25 to 45 in good health and CMV-seropositive.

This clone was seen a handful of times. The V and J genes are TRBV6-5 and TRBJ2-7, with 10 bases matching TRBD1. V was clipped by 7 bases and J by 6 bases; unmatched bases: 6. The CDR3 is 13 residues long. CDR1 is MNHEY, CDR2 SVGAGI, per germline. The CDR3 region is CASTRDRGGEQYF. The CDR3 DNA sequence: TGTGCCAGCACCCGGGACAGGGGTGGCGAGCAGTACTTC.

The chain is built from TRBV30 and TRBJ2-6, with D possibly called TRBD1 or TRBD2 (6 bases each). CDR3 size: 17 residues. V was shortened by 2 bases and J by 0 bases, with 14 bases between the two germline ends. Germline CDR1 and CDR2: GTSNPN and SVGIG (reference sequence). DNA for the CDR3: TGTGCCTGGAGTAGAGGGGGGATAGGCTCTGGGGCCAACGTCCTGACTTTC. Translation gives CAWSRGGIGSGANVLTF.

This sequence joins TRBV5-4 and TRBJ2-3, with 10 bases lining up with TRBD1. V lost 3 bases to trimming and J lost 2 bases; unmatched junction nucleotides: 9. This CDR3 spans 17 amino acids. Germline assignment: CDR1 SGHNT and CDR2 YYREEE (reference sequence). DNA for the CDR3: TGTGCCAGCAGCTCCCATCTGCGACAGGGGGCCACAGATACGCAGTATTTT. Its protein is CASSSHLRQGATDTQYF.

The V call is TRBV9, the J call TRBJ2-2; 8 bases map to TRBD1. The CDR3 spans 15 residues. Losses at the gene ends were 0 bases for V and 6 bases for J; bases not matched to a gene: 4. Germline V gene lookup returns CDR1 SGDLS and CDR2 YYNGEE. In DNA, the CDR3 is TGTGCCAGCAGCGTAGTTCAGGGGGCTTCCGGGGAGCTGTTTTTT. Encoded protein: CASSVVQGASGELFF.

The rearrangement joins TRBV29-1 to TRBJ1-6, with TRBD1 identical over 7 bases. Trimming took 5 bases from V and 10 from J; bases not matched to a gene: 5. The CDR3 extends over 12 amino acids. From germline, CDR1 is SQVTM and CDR2 ANQGSEA. Here the CDR3 reads CSVQTGDSPLHF. The CDR3 region has the DNA TGCAGCGTTCAAACAGGGGACTCACCCCTCCACTTT.

This sequence joins TRBV4-1 and TRBJ1-4, with 7 positions matching TRBD1. CDR1 is MGHRA, CDR2 YSYEKL, per germline. The CDR3 is 14 residues long. J lost 6 bases, V lost 3 bases, and 4 bases had no gene match. CDR3 loop: CASSHNDRDEKLFF. The CDR3 DNA follows: TGCGCCAGCAGCCATAACGACAGGGATGAAAAACTGTTTTTT.

This clone has a single count. The V and J genes are TRBV7-6 and TRBJ1-5; 7 nucleotides line up with TRBD1. The CDR3 runs 14 residues. Per germline, CDR1 SGHVS and CDR2 FNYEAQ. Trimming cost V 4 bases and J 6 bases; bases outside gene matches: 6. CDR3 coding DNA: TGTGCCAGCAGCTCCCGACAGGGTAGTCAGCCCCAGCATTTT. Protein product: CASSSRQGSQPQHF.

This clone was observed a handful of times. The chain links TRBV5-6 to TRBJ2-7, with 10 nucleotides matching TRBD2. From germline, CDR1 is SGHDT and CDR2 YYEEEE. With 1 base clipped from V and 7 bases from J, the junction kept 5 bases outside the gene matches. The CDR3 runs to 14 residues. DNA for the CDR3: TGTGCCAGCAGCTTGCTAGCGGGAGTCGAGGAGCAGTACTTC. Protein sequence: CASSLLAGVEEQYF.

This sequence joins TRBV7-6 and TRBJ2-2, with 7 bases lining up with TRBD2. V lost 5 bases to trimming and J lost 3 bases; unmatched junction nucleotides: 6. Germline V gene data show CDR1 as SGHVS and CDR2 as FNYEAQ. CDR3 length: 15 amino acids. The CDR3 coding sequence is TGTGCCAGCAGCAACACCCGGGGGGACACCGGGGAGCTGTTTTTT. Encoded protein: CASSNTRGDTGELFF.

The gene calls are TRBV9 and TRBJ2-1; weak D call: TRBD2 (6 bases). Trimming removed 6 bases from V and 7 bases from J, with 17 bases in between. Germline-derived CDR1 and CDR2 are SGDLS and YYNGEE. This CDR3 is 14 amino acids long. CDR3 amino acids: CASTIGGKGNEQFF. In DNA, the CDR3 is TGTGCCAGCACAATAGGAGGGAAAGGGAATGAGCAGTTCTTC. The variable domain in full, completed from reference TRBV9 and TRBJ2-1, reads DSGVTQTPKHLITATGQRVTLRCSPRSGDLSVYWYQQSLDQGLQFLIQYYNGEERAKGNILERFSAQQFPDLHSELNLSSLELGDSALYFCASTIGGKGNEQFFGPGTRLTVL.

The chain has TRBV6-5 and TRBJ2-7, with TRBD2 identical over 9 bases. Germline V lookup: CDR1 MNHEY, CDR2 SVGAGI. Unmatched junction bases numbered 2, after V lost 2 bases and J lost 0 bases. This CDR3 region has 15 residues. The CDR3 bases are TGTGCCAGCAGTTACGGCGGGGGGGGCTCCTACGAGCAGTACTTC. This encodes CASSYGGGGSYEQYF.

V gene TRBV14 combines with J gene TRBJ1-4; D might be TRBD1 (6 bases). CDR1 SGHDN and CDR2 FVKESK come from the germline V gene. The V end was cut by 2 bases, the J end by 7 bases, with 11 bases between. The CDR3 runs to 14 residues. The CDR3 is CASSQLDSGEKLFF. The CDR3 region has the DNA TGTGCCAGCAGCCAACTGGACAGTGGTGAAAAACTGTTTTTT.

The chain couples TRBV5-6 to TRBJ2-2; TRBD2 is a possible D gene (5 bases). Trimming took off 0 bases at V and 7 bases at J, with 10 bases between the two ends. The CDR3 runs to 14 residues. Germline assignment: CDR1 SGHDT and CDR2 YYEEEE. CDR3 DNA sequence: TGTGCCAGCAGCTTGGGTTTAGGAGGCGGGGAGCTGTTTTTT. As protein: CASSLGLGGGELFF.

The chain combines TRBV7-8 with TRBJ2-3; TRBD2 matches 7 bases. From germline, CDR1 is SGHVS and CDR2 FQNEAQ. The CDR3 runs 16 residues. The V and J ends lost 2 bases and 2 bases, in that order; junction bases with no gene match: 7. This chain's CDR3 is CASSLWGEGPTDTQYF. CDR3 bases: TGTGCCAGCAGCTTATGGGGGGAGGGCCCCACAGATACGCAGTATTTT.

The J gene is TRBJ1-1, the V gene TRBV18; TRBD1 matches at 10 bases. The CDR3 spans 18 residues. V shed 3 bases, J shed 11 bases, and the junction held 21 bases outside the gene matches. Germline CDR1 KGHSH, CDR2 LQKENI. The CDR3 region has the DNA TGTGCCAGCTCACCCCTGTCCCCGGGCGGGACAGGGGTTCTTTTGGCTTTCTTT. This sequence encodes CASSPLSPGGTGVLLAFF.

The chain has TRBV4-3 and TRBJ1-1; D not resolved. The germline CDR1 and CDR2 sequences are LGHNA and YSLEER. This CDR3 contains 15 residues. V shed 0 bases and J shed 9 bases, with 17 bases lying between them. The CDR3 DNA sequence: TGCGCCAGCAGCCAAGATCGGGTCGGAAGCAGGCAAGCTTTCTTT. The encoded protein is CASSQDRVGSRQAFF.

The V and J genes are TRBV10-3 and TRBJ1-1; perhaps TRBD1 as D (5 bases). CDR3 size: 16 residues. The ends were cut back, 4 bases at V and 3 bases at J, with 18 bases in the middle. From germline, CDR1 is ENHRY and CDR2 SYGVKD. The CDR3 DNA reads TGTGCCATCAGTGGAGGCCCCGTCCTGGGGGACACTGAAGCTTTCTTT. Amino acid sequence: CAISGGPVLGDTEAFF.

The V call is TRBV5-1, the J call TRBJ1-6, with TRBD1 matching over 10 bases. This CDR3 is 17 amino acids long. Germline V gene sequence: CDR1 SGHRS, CDR2 YFSETQ. The V gene end was trimmed by 2 bases and the J gene end by 14 bases; junction bases not matched to a gene: 16. The CDR3 protein is CASSLRGGTGELRALHF. The CDR3 bases are TGCGCCAGCAGCTTAAGGGGAGGGACAGGGGAACTTCGGGCCCTCCACTTT.

The chain employs TRBV19 and TRBJ2-7; 11 nucleotides agree with TRBD1. CDR1 and CDR2 (germline): LNHDA, SQIVND (reference sequence). The ends lost 6 bases at V and 0 bases at J; junction bases unmatched: 4. This CDR3 has 15 residues. CDR3 coding DNA: TGTGCCAGTAGCACGGGACAGGGGGGCTCCTACGAGCAGTACTTC. Amino acids: CASSTGQGGSYEQYF.

The chain is built from TRBV19 and TRBJ2-6; no definite D call. The ends were cut back, 4 bases at V and 0 bases at J, with 10 bases in the middle. The CDR3 length is 16 residues. Germline CDR1 LNHDA, CDR2 SQIVND (reference sequence). CDR3 DNA sequence: TGTGCCAGTAGTACCTCCGATGCCTCTGGGGCCAACGTCCTGACTTTC. As protein: CASSTSDASGANVLTF.

The chain couples TRBV2 to TRBJ2-1, with D maybe TRBD2 (5 bases). This CDR3 comprises 13 residues. Trimming took off 5 bases at V and 3 bases at J, with 8 bases between the two ends. CDR1 is SNHLY, CDR2 FYNNEI, per germline. CDR3 nucleotide sequence: TGTGCCAGCAGTTCAGAGGGCTACAATGAGCAGTTCTTC. It translates to CASSSEGYNEQFF.

The chain uses TRBV5-8 and TRBJ2-3; the match to TRBD2 covers 8 bases. CDR1 SGHTS and CDR2 YDEGEE come from the germline V gene. The junction had 11 bases not matched to a gene; V was cut back by 6 bases and J by 2 bases. This CDR3 contains 16 residues. CDR3 in DNA: TGTGCCAGCATTGGGGCTACTAGCGGCCACACAGATACGCAGTATTTT. This gives the protein CASIGATSGHTDTQYF.

This rearrangement joins TRBV29-1 to TRBJ1-2; the D is unclear. The CDR3 runs to 12 residues. V was trimmed by 0 bases and J by 4 bases, leaving 6 bases between them. Germline V CDR1 and CDR2: SQVTM, ANQGSEA. The chain's CDR3 is CSVEERFYGYTF. CDR3 sequence (DNA): TGCAGCGTTGAAGAGAGGTTCTATGGCTACACCTTC.

The V gene is TRBV15, the J gene TRBJ2-7; maybe TRBD2 (5 bases). V was shortened by 0 bases and J by 5 bases, with 11 bases between the two germline ends. Germline-derived CDR1 and CDR2 are LNHNV and YYDKDF (reference sequence). The CDR3 runs to 14 residues. CDR3 sequence reads: CATSRERGFHEQYF. CDR3 nucleotide sequence: TGTGCCACCAGCAGAGAACGGGGTTTCCACGAGCAGTACTTC.

This clone has only one observation. The rearrangement joins TRBV30 to TRBJ2-5; 13 nucleotides match TRBD2. Losses at the gene ends were 4 bases for V and 3 bases for J; bases not matched to a gene: 8. Germline assignment: CDR1 GTSNPN and CDR2 SVGIG (reference sequence). This CDR3 is 16 amino acids long. In DNA form, the CDR3 reads TGTGCCTGGAATAAACCGGGACTAGCGGGAAAAGAGACCCAGTACTTC. The encoded protein is CAWNKPGLAGKETQYF.

The CDR3, as DNA: TGTGCCAGCAGCGTAGGTGGTAGCGGGAGGTACGAGCAGTACTTC. Translating gives CASSVGGSGRYEQYF. This rearrangement joins TRBV9 to TRBJ2-7; 10 bases align to TRBD2. The CDR3 spans 15 residues. Germline CDR1 is SGDLS and CDR2 is YYNGEE. Trimming cost V 0 bases and J 4 bases; bases outside gene matches: 4.

J is TRBJ2-1 and V is TRBV4-2, with a tentative D call TRBD2 (5 bases). Trimming took 4 bases from V and 0 from J, leaving 7 bases between them. This CDR3 spans 14 amino acids. The germline CDR1 and CDR2 sequences are LGHNA and YNFKEQ. The CDR3 sequence is CASSRSGSYNEQFF. CDR3 nucleotide sequence: TGTGCCAGCAGCCGGAGCGGCTCCTACAATGAGCAGTTCTTC.

This clone was detected a few times. The rearrangement uses TRBV4-3 and TRBJ2-2; the match to TRBD2 covers 11 bases. The trim removed 1 base at V and 8 bases at J, leaving 6 bases unmatched. The germline gives CDR1 LGHNA, CDR2 YSLEER. The CDR3 consists of 16 residues. CDR3 in amino acids: CASSQGTSGSPGELFF. CDR3 bases: TGCGCCAGCAGCCAAGGTACTAGCGGGAGTCCAGGGGAGCTGTTTTTT.